Described below is a single TCR beta chain sequence and its context. The junction and the germline gene differ at one end; a read error may be behind it. This specimen comes from a study of Ad26.COV2.S vaccination and SARS-CoV-2 variants. In germline, CDR1 is SEHNR, CDR2 FQNEAQ (reference sequence). CDR3 size: 15 residues. Treatment denoted: some 19 received Ad26.COV2.S at low or high dose, single or two shots; 5 received placebo; per-sample allocation not given. The investigators took samples on day 63 after the first vaccine or placebo injection. The data were produced by immunoSEQ multiplex PCR, yet TCRdb's version contains in-frame clones alone and is incomplete. This sample carries roughly 500,000 clones, approximately 89% of them seen once, and the ten largest clones take about 2.5%.

The source was peripheral blood, collected in a trial of Ad26.COV2.S vaccine versus placebo. The chain recombines TRBV7-9 with TRBJ2-1; 7 nucleotides align to TRBD2. The clonotype was recovered from a person between 18 and 60 years old who received the Ad26.COV2.S COVID-19 vaccine or a placebo. CDR3 in amino acids: CASSLAVIAYNEQFF. In DNA form, the CDR3 reads TGTGCCAGCAGCCTAGCGGTTATCGCTTACAATGAGCAGTTCTTC.